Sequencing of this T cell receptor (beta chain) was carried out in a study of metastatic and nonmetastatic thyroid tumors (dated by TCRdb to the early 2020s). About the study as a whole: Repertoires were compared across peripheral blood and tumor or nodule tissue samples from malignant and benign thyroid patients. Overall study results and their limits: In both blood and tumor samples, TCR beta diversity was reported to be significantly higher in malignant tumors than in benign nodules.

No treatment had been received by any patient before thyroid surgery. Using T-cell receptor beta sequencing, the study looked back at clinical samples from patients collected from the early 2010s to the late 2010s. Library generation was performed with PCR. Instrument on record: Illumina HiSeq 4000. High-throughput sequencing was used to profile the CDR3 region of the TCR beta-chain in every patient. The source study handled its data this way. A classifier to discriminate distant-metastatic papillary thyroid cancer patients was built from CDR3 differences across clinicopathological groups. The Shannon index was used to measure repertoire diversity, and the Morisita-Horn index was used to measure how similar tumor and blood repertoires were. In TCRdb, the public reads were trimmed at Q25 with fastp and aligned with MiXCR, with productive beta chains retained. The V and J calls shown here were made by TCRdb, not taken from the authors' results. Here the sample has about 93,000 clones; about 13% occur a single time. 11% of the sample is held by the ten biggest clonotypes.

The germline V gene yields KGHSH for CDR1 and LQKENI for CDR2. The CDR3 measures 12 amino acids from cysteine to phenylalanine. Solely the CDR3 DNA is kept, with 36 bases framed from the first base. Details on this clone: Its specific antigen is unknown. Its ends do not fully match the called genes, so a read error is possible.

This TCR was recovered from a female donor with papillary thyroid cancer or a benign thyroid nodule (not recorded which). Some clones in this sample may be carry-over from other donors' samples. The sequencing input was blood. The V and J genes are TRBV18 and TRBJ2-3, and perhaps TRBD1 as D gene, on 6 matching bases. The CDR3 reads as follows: CANSGESDTQYF. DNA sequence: TGTGCCAACTCAGGGGAGAGTGATACGCAGTATTTT.